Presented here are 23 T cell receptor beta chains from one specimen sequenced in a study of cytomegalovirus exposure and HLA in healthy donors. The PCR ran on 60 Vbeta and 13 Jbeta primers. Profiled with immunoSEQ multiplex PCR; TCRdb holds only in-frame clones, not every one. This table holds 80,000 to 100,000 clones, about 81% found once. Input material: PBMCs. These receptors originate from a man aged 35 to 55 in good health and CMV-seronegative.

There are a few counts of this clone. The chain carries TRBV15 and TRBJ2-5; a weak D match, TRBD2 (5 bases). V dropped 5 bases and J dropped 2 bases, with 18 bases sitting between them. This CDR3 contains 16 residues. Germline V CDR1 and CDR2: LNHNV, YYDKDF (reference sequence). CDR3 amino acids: CATSVYFGLIQETQYF. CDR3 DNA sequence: TGTGCCACCAGCGTCTATTTTGGACTGATACAAGAGACCCAGTACTTC. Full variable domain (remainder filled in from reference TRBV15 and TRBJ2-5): DAMVIQNPRYQVTQFGKPVTLSCSQTLNHNVMYWYQQKSSQAPKLLFHYYDKDFNNEADTPDNFQSRRPNTSFCFLDIRSPGLGDTAMYLCATSVYFGLIQETQYFGPGTRLLVL.

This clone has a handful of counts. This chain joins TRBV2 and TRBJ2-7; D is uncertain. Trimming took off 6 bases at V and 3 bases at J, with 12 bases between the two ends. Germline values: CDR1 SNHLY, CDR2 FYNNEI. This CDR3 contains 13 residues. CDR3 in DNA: TGTGCCAGCAGGTTTGTACAAAGCTACGAGCAGTACTTC. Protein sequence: CASRFVQSYEQYF.

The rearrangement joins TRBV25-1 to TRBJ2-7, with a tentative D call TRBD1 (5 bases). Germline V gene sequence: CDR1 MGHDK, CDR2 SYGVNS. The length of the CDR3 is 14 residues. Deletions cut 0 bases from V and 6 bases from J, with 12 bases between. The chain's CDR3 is CASSEYRGLGEQYF. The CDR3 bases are TGTGCCAGCAGTGAATATAGGGGATTGGGCGAGCAGTACTTC.

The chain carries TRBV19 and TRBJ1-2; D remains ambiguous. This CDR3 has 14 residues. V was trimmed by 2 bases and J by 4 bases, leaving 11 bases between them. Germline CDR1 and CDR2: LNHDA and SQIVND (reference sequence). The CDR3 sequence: CASSINGVLYGYTF. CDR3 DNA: TGTGCCAGTAGTATAAACGGGGTTCTCTATGGCTACACCTTC.

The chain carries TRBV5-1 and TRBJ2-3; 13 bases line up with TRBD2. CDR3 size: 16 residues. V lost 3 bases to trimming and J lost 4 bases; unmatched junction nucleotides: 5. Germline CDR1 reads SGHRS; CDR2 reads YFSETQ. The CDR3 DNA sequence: TGCGCCAGCAGCTCGGGACTAGCGGGGTGGTCAGATACGCAGTATTTT. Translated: CASSSGLAGWSDTQYF. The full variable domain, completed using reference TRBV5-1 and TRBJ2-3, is KAGVTQTPRYLIKTRGQQVTLSCSPISGHRSVSWYQQTPGQGLQFLFEYFSETQRNKGNFPGRFSGRQFSNSRSEMNVSTLELGDSALYLCASSSGLAGWSDTQYFGPGTRLTVL.

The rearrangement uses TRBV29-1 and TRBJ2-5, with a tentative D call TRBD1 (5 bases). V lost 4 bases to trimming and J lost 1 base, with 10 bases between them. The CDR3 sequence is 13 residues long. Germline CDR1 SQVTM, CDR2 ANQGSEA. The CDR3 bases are TGCAGCGTTGCCAAAGGGGCCCAAGAGACCCAGTACTTC. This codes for CSVAKGAQETQYF.

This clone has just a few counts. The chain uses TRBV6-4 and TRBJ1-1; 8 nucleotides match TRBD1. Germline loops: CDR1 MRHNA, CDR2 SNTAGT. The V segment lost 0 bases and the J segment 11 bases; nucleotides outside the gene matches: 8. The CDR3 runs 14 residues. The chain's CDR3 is CASSDSSRGPTAFF. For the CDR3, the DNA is TGTGCCAGCAGTGACTCGAGCAGGGGGCCTACGGCTTTCTTT.

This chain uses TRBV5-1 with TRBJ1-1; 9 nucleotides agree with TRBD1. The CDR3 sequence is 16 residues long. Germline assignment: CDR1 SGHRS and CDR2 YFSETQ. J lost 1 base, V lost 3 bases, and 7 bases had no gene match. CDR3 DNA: TGCGCCAGCAGCTGGAACAGGGGGCGTGGGAACACTGAAGCTTTCTTT. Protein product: CASSWNRGRGNTEAFF. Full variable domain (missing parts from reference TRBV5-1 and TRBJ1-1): KAGVTQTPRYLIKTRGQQVTLSCSPISGHRSVSWYQQTPGQGLQFLFEYFSETQRNKGNFPGRFSGRQFSNSRSEMNVSTLELGDSALYLCASSWNRGRGNTEAFFGQGTRLTVV.

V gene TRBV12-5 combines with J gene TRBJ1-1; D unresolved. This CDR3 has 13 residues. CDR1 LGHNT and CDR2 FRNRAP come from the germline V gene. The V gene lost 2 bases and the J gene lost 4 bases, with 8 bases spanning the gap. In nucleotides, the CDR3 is TGTGCTAGTGGTTTGTCGGGGTTCACTGAAGCTTTCTTT. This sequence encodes CASGLSGFTEAFF.

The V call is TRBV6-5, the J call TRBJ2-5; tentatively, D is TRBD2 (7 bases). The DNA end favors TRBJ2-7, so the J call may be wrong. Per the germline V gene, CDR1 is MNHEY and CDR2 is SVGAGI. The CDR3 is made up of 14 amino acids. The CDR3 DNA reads TGTGCCAGCAGGAGGGGGGGGGCGGGCTACGAGCAGTACTTC. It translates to CASRRGGAGYEQYF.

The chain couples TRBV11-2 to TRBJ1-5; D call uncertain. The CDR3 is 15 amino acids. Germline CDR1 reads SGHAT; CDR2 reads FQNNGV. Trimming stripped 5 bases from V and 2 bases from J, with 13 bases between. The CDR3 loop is CASSPGEGRNQPQHF. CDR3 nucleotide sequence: TGTGCCAGCAGCCCTGGGGAGGGTCGCAATCAGCCCCAGCATTTT.

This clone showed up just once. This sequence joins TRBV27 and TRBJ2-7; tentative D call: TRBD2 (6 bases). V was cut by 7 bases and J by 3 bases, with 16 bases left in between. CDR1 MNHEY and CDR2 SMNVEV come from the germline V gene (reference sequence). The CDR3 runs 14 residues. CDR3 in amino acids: CASKKSGTGYEQYF. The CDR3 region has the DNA TGTGCCAGCAAGAAATCAGGGACTGGCTACGAGCAGTACTTC.

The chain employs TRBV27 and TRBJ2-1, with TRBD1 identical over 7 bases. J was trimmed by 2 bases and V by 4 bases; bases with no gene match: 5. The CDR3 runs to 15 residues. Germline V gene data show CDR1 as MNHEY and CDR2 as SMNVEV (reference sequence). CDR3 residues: CASSSTGTTYNEQFF. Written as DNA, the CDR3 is TGTGCCAGCAGTTCGACAGGGACCACCTACAATGAGCAGTTCTTC.

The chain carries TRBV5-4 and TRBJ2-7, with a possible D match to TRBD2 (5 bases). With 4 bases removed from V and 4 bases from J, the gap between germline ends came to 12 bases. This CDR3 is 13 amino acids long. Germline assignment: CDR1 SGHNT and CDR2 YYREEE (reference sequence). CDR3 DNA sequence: TGTGCCAGCAGCGGAACTAGGGAATACGAGCAGTACTTC. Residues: CASSGTREYEQYF.

In DNA form, the CDR3 reads TGCGCCAGCAGCTTGCTAGTCTCGGGACAGGTTCAACCAGATACGCAGTATTTT. Translated, it gives CASSLLVSGQVQPDTQYF. This sequence joins TRBV5-1 and TRBJ2-3, with 8 bases fitting TRBD1. CDR1 is SGHRS, CDR2 YFSETQ, per germline. Trimming at V came to 1 base and at J to 4 bases, leaving 14 bases not matched to a gene. The length of the CDR3 is 18 residues.

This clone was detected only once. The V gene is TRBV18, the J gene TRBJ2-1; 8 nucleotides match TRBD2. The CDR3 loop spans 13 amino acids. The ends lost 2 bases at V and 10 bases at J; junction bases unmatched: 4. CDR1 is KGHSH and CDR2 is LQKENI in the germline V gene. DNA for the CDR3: TGTGCCAGCTCACCAATAGCTAGCGGGGAGCAGTTCTTC. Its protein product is CASSPIASGEQFF.

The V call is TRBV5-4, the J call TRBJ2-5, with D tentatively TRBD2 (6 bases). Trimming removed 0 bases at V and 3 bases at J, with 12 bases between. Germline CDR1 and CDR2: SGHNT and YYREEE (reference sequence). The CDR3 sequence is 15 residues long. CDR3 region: CASSLGGNREETQYF. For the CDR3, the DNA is TGTGCCAGCAGCTTGGGCGGGAACCGAGAAGAGACCCAGTACTTC.

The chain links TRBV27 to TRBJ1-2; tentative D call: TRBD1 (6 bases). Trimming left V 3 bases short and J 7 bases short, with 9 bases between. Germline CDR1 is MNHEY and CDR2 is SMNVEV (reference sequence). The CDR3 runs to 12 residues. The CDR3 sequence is CASSFTGLGYTF. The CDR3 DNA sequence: TGTGCCAGCAGTTTTACAGGGCTTGGCTACACCTTC.

DNA for the CDR3: TGTGCCAGCAGTCTTAGGGGAGGCAACGAGCAGTACTTC. As protein: CASSLRGGNEQYF. J is TRBJ2-7 and V is TRBV6-1; maybe TRBD2 (6 bases). V was pared by 5 bases and J by 5 bases, with 13 bases between. Germline loops: CDR1 MNHNS, CDR2 SASEGT. The CDR3 consists of 13 residues.

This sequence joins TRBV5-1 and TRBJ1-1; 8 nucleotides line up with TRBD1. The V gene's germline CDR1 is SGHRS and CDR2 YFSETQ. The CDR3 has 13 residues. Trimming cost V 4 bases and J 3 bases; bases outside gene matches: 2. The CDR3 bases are TGCGCCAGCAGCCAGGACAGGGACACTGAAGCTTTCTTT. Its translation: CASSQDRDTEAFF.

The CDR3 sequence: CASSQLSGTSTDTQYF. The CDR3 region has the DNA TGTGCCAGCAGCCAACTCTCCGGGACTAGCACAGATACGCAGTATTTT. This sequence joins TRBV7-2 and TRBJ2-3, with D possibly TRBD2 on 6 matching bases. V was shortened by 5 bases and J by 0 bases, with 15 bases between the two germline ends. The CDR3 spans 16 residues. The germline V gene has CDR1 SGHTA and CDR2 FQGNSA.

This CDR3 is CASSLEQGYGYTF. CDR3 coding DNA: TGTGCCAGCAGCTTGGAACAGGGTTATGGCTACACCTTC. The genes are TRBV5-8 and TRBJ1-2; D might be TRBD1 (6 bases). Trimming took off 0 bases at V and 5 bases at J, with 8 bases between the two ends. Germline V gives CDR1 SGHTS, CDR2 YDEGEE. The CDR3 runs 13 residues.

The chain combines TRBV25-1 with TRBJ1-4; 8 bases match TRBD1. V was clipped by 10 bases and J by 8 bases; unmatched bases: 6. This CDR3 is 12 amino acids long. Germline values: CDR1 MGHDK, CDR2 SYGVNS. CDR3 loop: CATRQGREKLFF. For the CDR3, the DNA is TGTGCCACTAGACAGGGGAGGGAAAAACTGTTTTTT.